These 15 T cell receptor beta chains were sequenced from one sample in a study of Tregs in tolerant kidney transplant recipients. Assay used: immunoSEQ multiplex PCR; TCRdb lists only in-frame clones, some missing. The sample totals fewer than 40,000 clones. The starting material was CD8+ T cells from blood, obtained before the transplant. All receptors come from a human donor who received a combined kidney and bone marrow transplant.

As for this clone: The read ends 3 residues before the CDR3 terminus; that terminus is restored from the germline J gene. This chain uses TRBV6-7 with TRBJ1-2, with 7 bases identical to TRBD1. TRBV6-7 is reported as an ORF; its role is uncertain. CDR3 length equals 15 residues. V shed 2 bases and J 3 bases; nucleotides not matched to a gene: 6. Partial CDR3 DNA: TGTGCCAGCAGTTACAGGGGGCACGAACACTATGGC. Translating gives CASSYRGHEHYG. The entire CDR3 reads CASSYRGHEHYGYTF.

With respect to this clone: Read sequence stops 3 residues before the CDR3 end, and the germline J gene provides the missing end. This chain connects TRBV18 to TRBJ2-2; TRBD1 agrees at 8 bases. Germline loops: CDR1 KGHSH, CDR2 LQKENI. V was pared by 4 bases and J by 6 bases, with 10 bases of the junction left unmatched. This CDR3 spans 16 amino acids. CDR3 protein: CASSHPADRAAGELFF. The DNA read from the CDR3 is TGTGCCAGCTCACACCCTGCGGACAGGGCCGCCGGGGAG.

On this clone: The CDR3 end lies 3 residues beyond the end of the read and is filled in from the germline J gene. The gene calls are TRBV19 and TRBJ2-1; 9 nucleotides align to TRBD2. CDR1 and CDR2 (germline): LNHDA, SQIVND (reference sequence). The V gene end was trimmed by 5 bases and the J gene end by 4 bases; junction bases not matched to a gene: 6. The CDR3 covers 15 residues. The covered CDR3 bases are TGTGCCAGTAGTGCTAGCGGGATAGTTTACAATGAG. Translation gives CASSASGIVYNE. The whole CDR3 is CASSASGIVYNEQFF.

As to this clone: The CDR3 is cut off 3 residues early in the read; its end comes from the germline J gene. The J gene is TRBJ2-1, the V gene TRBV19; 7 bases fit TRBD2. The length of the CDR3 is 15 residues. J was trimmed by 0 bases and V by 5 bases; bases with no gene match: 4. Per germline, CDR1 LNHDA and CDR2 SQIVND (reference sequence). Here the CDR3 reads CASSPRGSSYNEQFF. CDR3 DNA, as far as it was read: TGTGCCAGTAGTCCGCGGGGGAGCTCCTACAATGAG.

Partial CDR3 DNA: TGTGCCAGTACGTGGGGGACAGCTTCTAACTATGGC. Residues: CASTWGTASNYG. The full CDR3 sequence reads CASTWGTASNYGYTF. This chain uses TRBV19 with TRBJ1-2, with TRBD1 matching over 7 bases. The observed sequence ends 3 residues before the CDR3 terminus, with the missing tail filled in from the germline J gene. Trimming at V came to 7 bases and at J to 0 bases, leaving 8 bases not matched to a gene. The CDR3 runs 15 residues. The V gene's germline CDR1 is LNHDA and CDR2 SQIVND (reference sequence).

Regarding this clone: Read sequence stops 3 residues before the CDR3 end, and the germline J gene provides the missing end. The chain couples TRBV5-6 to TRBJ1-2, with TRBD1 as a possible D gene (6 bases). Germline assignment: CDR1 SGHDT and CDR2 YYEEEE. With 4 bases removed from V and 7 bases from J, the gap between germline ends came to 11 bases. This CDR3 has 12 residues. The CDR3 loop is CASSATGFGYTF. The CDR3 bases that were read are TGTGCCAGCAGCGCTACAGGGTTTGGC.

As for this clone: The read is 3 residues too short to cover the CDR3 end, so that end is filled in from the germline J gene. The J gene is TRBJ2-2, the V gene TRBV6-2 or TRBV6-3, with TRBD1 identical over 12 bases. The V gene end was trimmed by 4 bases and the J gene end by 7 bases; junction bases not matched to a gene: 7. Germline CDR1 MNHEY, CDR2 SVGEGT. This CDR3 comprises 16 residues. The CDR3 protein is CASSSWDRGLVGELFF. CDR3 DNA (partial): TGTGCCAGCAGTTCATGGGACAGGGGGCTTGTCGGGGAG.

In regard to this clone: With the read ending 3 residues before the CDR3 end, the germline J gene is used to fill in that end. The chain links TRBV30 to TRBJ1-4, with D perhaps TRBD1 (6 bases). Germline CDR1 reads GTSNPN; CDR2 reads SVGIG (reference sequence). This CDR3 region has 11 residues. With 5 bases removed from V and 8 bases from J, the gap between germline ends came to 9 bases. The CDR3 is CAWGQYEKLFF. The covered CDR3 bases are TGTGCCTGGGGACAGTACGAAAAA.

Concerning this clone: From the germline J gene comes the end of the CDR3, since the read stops 3 residues before it. The chain couples TRBV7-2 to TRBJ2-2; D perhaps matches TRBD1 (6 bases). The CDR3 is 16 amino acids. The V gene's germline CDR1 is SGHTA and CDR2 FQGNSA. Trimming pared 0 bases from V and 5 bases from J, leaving 13 bases between. Partial CDR3 DNA: TGTGCCAGCAGCTTAGCTACAGGGTCGTTTACCGGGGAG. It yields the protein CASSLATGSFTGE. The CDR3 as a whole reads CASSLATGSFTGELFF. Using reference TRBV7-2 and TRBJ2-2 for the parts outside the CDR3, the full variable domain is GAGVSQSPSNKVTEKGKDVELRCDPISGHTALYWYRQSLGQGLEFLIYFQGNSAPDKSGLPSDRFSAERTGGSVSTLTIQRTQQEDSAVYLCASSLATGSFTGELFFGEGSRLTVL.

CDR3 DNA (partial): TGTGCCAGTAGGGCAGGGCGAGCCTATGGC. Protein: CASRAGRAYG. The full-length CDR3 reads as CASRAGRAYGYTF. The chain recombines TRBV19 with TRBJ1-2, with D possibly being TRBD1 (5 bases). Read coverage stops 3 residues before the CDR3 terminus; the germline J gene supplies the remainder. Trimming pared 6 bases from V and 4 bases from J, leaving 12 bases between. CDR1 is LNHDA and CDR2 is SQIVND in the germline V gene (reference sequence). The CDR3 covers 13 residues. Variable domain in full (rest from reference TRBV19 and TRBJ1-2): DGGITQSPKYLFRKEGQNVTLSCEQNLNHDAMYWYRQDPGQGLRLIYYSQIVNDFQKGDIAEGYSVSREKKESFPLTVTSAQKNPTAFYLCASRAGRAYGYTFGSGTRLTVV.

CDR3 DNA (partial): TGTGCCAGCAGCGTACTAGCGGGGGTACTCAATGAG. This gives the protein CASSVLAGVLNE. The CDR3 as a whole reads CASSVLAGVLNEQFF. The chain joins TRBV7-2 to TRBJ2-1; 11 nucleotides match TRBD2. The read falls 3 residues short of the CDR3 end, and the missing part is taken from the germline J gene. This CDR3 comprises 15 residues. CDR1 SGHTA and CDR2 FQGNSA come from the germline V gene. V shed 5 bases and J 6 bases; nucleotides not matched to a gene: 6.

About this clone: The CDR3 goes on 3 residues after the read ends, and that part is filled in from the germline J gene. The rearrangement joins TRBV6-1 to TRBJ2-7; no firm D call. With 1 base removed from V and 2 bases from J, the gap between germline ends came to 12 bases. Germline values: CDR1 MNHNS, CDR2 SASEGT. This CDR3 is built from 15 residues. The sequenced CDR3 bases are TGTGCCAGCAGTGAAGTTGTCAGGCGCCCCTACGAG. Translated, it gives CASSEVVRRPYE. The full CDR3 is CASSEVVRRPYEQYF.

Concerning this clone itself: The read ends 3 residues early relative to the CDR3; the germline J gene fills the gap. The gene calls are TRBV7-6 and TRBJ2-7, with 13 nucleotides matching TRBD2. V lost 3 bases and J lost 5; bases outside the gene matches: 10. CDR1 and CDR2 (germline): SGHVS, FNYEAQ. This CDR3 region has 17 residues. The covered CDR3 bases are TGTGCCAGCAGCTTCGGACTAGCGGGAGTTGGGATCCACGAG. As protein: CASSFGLAGVGIHE. The whole CDR3 is CASSFGLAGVGIHEQYF.

With regard to this clone: From the germline J gene comes the end of the CDR3, since the read stops 3 residues before it. The genes are TRBV5-1 and TRBJ2-1, with 7 nucleotides matching TRBD1. Germline V gene data show CDR1 as SGHRS and CDR2 as YFSETQ. V lost 2 bases, J lost 6 bases, and 5 bases stayed unmatched. This CDR3 contains 14 residues. The part of the CDR3 DNA that was read is TGCGCCAGCAGCTTAACAGGGGCCACCAATGAG. Amino acids: CASSLTGATNE. Given in full, the CDR3 is CASSLTGATNEQFF.

Notes on this clone: The read ends 3 residues shy of where the CDR3 ends; the end is completed using the germline J gene. The genes are TRBV14 and TRBJ2-3, with a weak D call TRBD2 (5 bases). The CDR3 has 13 residues. V lost 1 base and J lost 6, with 8 bases in between. Germline values: CDR1 SGHDN, CDR2 FVKESK. CDR3: CASSQVSSDTQYF. The DNA read from the CDR3 is TGTGCCAGCAGCCAAGTCTCTAGCGATACG. The variable domain in full, with the rest retrieved from reference TRBV14 and TRBJ2-3, is EAGVTQFPSHSVIEKGQTVTLRCDPISGHDNLYWYRRVMGKEIKFLLHFVKESKQDESGMPNNRFLAERTGGTYSTLKVQPAELEDSGVYFCASSQVSSDTQYFGPGTRLTVL.